What follows describes a single T cell receptor beta chain. The antigen remains undetermined. TCRdb ran MiXCR on the 5' RACE reads and lists one entry per CDR3 protein. Of 500,000 to 600,000 distinct CDR3 sequences in the sample, roughly 18% were seen once. V lost 0 bases, J lost 11 bases, and 5 bases lay in between. The germline gives CDR1 SEHNR, CDR2 FQNEAQ (reference sequence). The CDR3 contains 11 residues. This record comes from a study of T-cell memory formation after mild COVID-19. Regarding the study as a whole: Mostly located in CM and EM were contracting CD4+ clones, with contracting CD8+ clones located in EMRA.

Sequencing was carried out using PBMCs or a T cell subset sorted from them (not recorded which). This chain connects TRBV7-9 to TRBJ1-3; D uncertain. This TCR was sampled from an adult woman who had mild COVID-19 (a few samples of this study predate the infection). Cell type and time point are not known. CDR3: CASSLARAIYF. DNA for the CDR3: TGTGCCAGCAGCTTAGCCCGGGCCATATATTTT.